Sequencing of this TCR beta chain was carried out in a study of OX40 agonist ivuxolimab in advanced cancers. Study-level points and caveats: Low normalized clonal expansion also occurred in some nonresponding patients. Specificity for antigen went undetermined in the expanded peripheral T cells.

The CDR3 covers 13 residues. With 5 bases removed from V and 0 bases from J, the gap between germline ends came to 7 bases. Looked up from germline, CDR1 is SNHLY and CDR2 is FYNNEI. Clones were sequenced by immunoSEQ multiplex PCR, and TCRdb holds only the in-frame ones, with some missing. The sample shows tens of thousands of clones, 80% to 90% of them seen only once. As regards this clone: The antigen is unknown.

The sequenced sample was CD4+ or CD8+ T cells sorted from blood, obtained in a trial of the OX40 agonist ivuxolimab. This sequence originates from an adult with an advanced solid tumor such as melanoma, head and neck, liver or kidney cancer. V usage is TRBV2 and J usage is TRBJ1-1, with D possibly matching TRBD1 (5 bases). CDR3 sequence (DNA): TGTGCCAGCAGTTTGGACATGAACACTGAAGCTTTCTTT. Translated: CASSLDMNTEAFF.